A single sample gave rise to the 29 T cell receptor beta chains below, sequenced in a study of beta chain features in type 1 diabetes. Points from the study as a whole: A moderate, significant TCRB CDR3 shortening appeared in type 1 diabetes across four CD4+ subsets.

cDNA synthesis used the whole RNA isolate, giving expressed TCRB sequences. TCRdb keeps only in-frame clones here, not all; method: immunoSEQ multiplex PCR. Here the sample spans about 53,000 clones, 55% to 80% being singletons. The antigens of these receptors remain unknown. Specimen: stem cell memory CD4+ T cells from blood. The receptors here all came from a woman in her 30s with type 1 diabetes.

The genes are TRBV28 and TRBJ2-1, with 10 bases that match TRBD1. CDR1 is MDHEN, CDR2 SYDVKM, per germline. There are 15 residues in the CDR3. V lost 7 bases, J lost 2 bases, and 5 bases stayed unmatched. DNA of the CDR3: TGTGCCAGCAACTCCGGGACAGGGGCCTACAATGAGCAGTTCTTC. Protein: CASNSGTGAYNEQFF.

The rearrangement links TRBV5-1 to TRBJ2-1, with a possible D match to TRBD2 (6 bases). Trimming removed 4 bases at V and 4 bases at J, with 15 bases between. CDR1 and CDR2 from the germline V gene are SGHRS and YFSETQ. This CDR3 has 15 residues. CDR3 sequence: CASSRWAAGYNEQFF. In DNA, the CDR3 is TGCGCCAGCAGCCGGTGGGCGGCGGGGTACAATGAGCAGTTCTTC. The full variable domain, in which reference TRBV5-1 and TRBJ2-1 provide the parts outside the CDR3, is KAGVTQTPRYLIKTRGQQVTLSCSPISGHRSVSWYQQTPGQGLQFLFEYFSETQRNKGNFPGRFSGRQFSNSRSEMNVSTLELGDSALYLCASSRWAAGYNEQFFGPGTRLTVL.

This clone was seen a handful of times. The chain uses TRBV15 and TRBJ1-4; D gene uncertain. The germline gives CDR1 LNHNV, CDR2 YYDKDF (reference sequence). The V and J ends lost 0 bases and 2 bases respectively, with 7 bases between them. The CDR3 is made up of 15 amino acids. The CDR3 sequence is CATSRDHGTNEKLFF. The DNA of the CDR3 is TGTGCCACCAGCAGAGATCACGGGACTAATGAAAAACTGTTTTTT.

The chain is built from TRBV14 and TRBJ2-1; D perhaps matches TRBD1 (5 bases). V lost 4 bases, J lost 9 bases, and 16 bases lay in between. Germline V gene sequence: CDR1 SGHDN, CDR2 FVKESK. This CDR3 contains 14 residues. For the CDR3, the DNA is TGTGCCAGCAGCCGTTCCTTAGGGGTAGGTGAGCAGTTCTTC. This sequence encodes CASSRSLGVGEQFF. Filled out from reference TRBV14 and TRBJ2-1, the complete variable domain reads EAGVTQFPSHSVIEKGQTVTLRCDPISGHDNLYWYRRVMGKEIKFLLHFVKESKQDESGMPNNRFLAERTGGTYSTLKVQPAELEDSGVYFCASSRSLGVGEQFFGPGTRLTVL.

This chain's CDR3 is CASSLGGQGLYGYTF. CDR3 sequence (DNA): TGTGCCAGCAGCCTGGGGGGACAGGGACTTTACGGCTACACCTTC. This rearrangement joins TRBV5-4 to TRBJ1-2, with 9 bases that match TRBD1. This CDR3 is 15 amino acids long. The germline V gene encodes CDR1 SGHNT and CDR2 YYREEE (reference sequence). With V trimmed by 4 bases and J by 8 bases, 12 bases remained unmatched.

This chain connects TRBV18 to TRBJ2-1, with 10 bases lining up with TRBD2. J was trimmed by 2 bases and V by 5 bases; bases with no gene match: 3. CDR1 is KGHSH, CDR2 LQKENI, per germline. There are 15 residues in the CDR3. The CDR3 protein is CASSTLAGTYNEQFF. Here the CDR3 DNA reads TGTGCCAGCTCAACACTAGCGGGAACCTACAATGAGCAGTTCTTC.

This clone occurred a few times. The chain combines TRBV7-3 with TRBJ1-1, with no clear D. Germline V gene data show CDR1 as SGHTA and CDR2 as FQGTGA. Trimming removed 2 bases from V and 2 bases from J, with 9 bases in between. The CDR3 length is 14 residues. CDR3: CASSLFGSNTEAFF. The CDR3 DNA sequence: TGTGCCAGCAGCTTATTCGGGTCCAACACTGAAGCTTTCTTT.

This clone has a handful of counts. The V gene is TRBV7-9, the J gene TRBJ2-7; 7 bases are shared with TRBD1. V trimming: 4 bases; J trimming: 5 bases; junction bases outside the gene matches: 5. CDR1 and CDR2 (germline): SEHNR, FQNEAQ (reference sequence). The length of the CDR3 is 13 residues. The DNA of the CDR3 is TGTGCCAGCAGCTGGGGACAGAGTGACGAGCAGTACTTC. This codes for CASSWGQSDEQYF.

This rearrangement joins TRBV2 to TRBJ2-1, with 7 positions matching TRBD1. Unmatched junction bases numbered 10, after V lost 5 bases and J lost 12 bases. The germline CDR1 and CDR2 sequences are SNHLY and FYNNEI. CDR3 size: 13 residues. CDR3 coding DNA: TGTGCCAGCAGTCCAACAGGGGTTGGGCGGCAGTTCTTC. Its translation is CASSPTGVGRQFF.

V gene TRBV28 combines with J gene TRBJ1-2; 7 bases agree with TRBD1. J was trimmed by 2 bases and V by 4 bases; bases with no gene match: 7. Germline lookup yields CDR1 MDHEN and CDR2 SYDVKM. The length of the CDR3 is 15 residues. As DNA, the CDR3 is TGTGCCAGCAGTTCTACACCGACAGGGAACTATGGCTACACCTTC. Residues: CASSSTPTGNYGYTF.

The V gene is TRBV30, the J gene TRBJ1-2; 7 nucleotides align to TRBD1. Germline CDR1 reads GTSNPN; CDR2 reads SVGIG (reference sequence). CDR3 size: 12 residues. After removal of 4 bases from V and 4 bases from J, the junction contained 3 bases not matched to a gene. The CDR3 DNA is TGTGCCTGGACAGGGGACAGCTATGGCTACACCTTC. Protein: CAWTGDSYGYTF.

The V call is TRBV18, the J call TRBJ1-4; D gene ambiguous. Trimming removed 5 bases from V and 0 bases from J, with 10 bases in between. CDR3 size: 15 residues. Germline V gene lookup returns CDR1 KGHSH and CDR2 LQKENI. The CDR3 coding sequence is TGTGCCAGCTCATCCGGACTCACAACTAATGAAAAACTGTTTTTT. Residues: CASSSGLTTNEKLFF.

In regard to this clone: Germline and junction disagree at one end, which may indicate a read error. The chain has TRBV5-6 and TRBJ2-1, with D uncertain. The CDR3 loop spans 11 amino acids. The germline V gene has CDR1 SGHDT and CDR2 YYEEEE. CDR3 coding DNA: TGTGCCAGCAACAACTACATTGAGCAGTTCTTC. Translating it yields CASNNYIEQFF.

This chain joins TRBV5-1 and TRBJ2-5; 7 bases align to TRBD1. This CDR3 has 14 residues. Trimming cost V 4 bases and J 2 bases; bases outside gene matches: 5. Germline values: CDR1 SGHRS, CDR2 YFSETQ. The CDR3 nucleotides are TGCGCCAGCAGCCCAGGACAGGAACAAGAGACCCAGTACTTC. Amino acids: CASSPGQEQETQYF.

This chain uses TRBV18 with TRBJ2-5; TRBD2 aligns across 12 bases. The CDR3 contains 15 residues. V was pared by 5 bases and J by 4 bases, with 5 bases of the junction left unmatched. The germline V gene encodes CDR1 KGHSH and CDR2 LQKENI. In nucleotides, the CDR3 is TGTGCCAGCTCAAACCTAGCGGGAGGGAGAGAGACCCAGTACTTC. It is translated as CASSNLAGGRETQYF. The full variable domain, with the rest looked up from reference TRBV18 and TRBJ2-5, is NAGVMQNPRHLVRRRGQEARLRCSPMKGHSHVYWYRQLPEEGLKFMVYLQKENIIDESGMPKERFSAEFPKEGPSILRIQQVVRGDSAAYFCASSNLAGGRETQYFGPGTRLLVL.

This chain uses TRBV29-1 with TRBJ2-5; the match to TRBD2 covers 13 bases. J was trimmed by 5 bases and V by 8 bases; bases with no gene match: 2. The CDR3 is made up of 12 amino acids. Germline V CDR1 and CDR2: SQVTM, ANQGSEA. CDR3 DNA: TGCAGCTTGACTAGCGGGGGGGAGACCCAGTACTTC. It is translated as CSLTSGGETQYF.

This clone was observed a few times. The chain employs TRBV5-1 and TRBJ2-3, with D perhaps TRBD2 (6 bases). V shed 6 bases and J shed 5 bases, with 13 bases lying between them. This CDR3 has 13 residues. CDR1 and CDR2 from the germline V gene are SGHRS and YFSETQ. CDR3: CASKQRAGDTQYF. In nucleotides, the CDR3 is TGCGCCAGCAAACAGCGGGCGGGAGATACGCAGTATTTT.

CDR3 bases: TGTGCCAGCAGCGTAGCGCCCCGGGGCACAGATACGCAGTATTTT. It specifies CASSVAPRGTDTQYF. V is TRBV9 and J is TRBJ2-3, with D hard to call. Germline CDR1 SGDLS, CDR2 YYNGEE. Deletions cut 0 bases from V and 1 base from J, with 9 bases between. The CDR3 loop spans 15 amino acids.

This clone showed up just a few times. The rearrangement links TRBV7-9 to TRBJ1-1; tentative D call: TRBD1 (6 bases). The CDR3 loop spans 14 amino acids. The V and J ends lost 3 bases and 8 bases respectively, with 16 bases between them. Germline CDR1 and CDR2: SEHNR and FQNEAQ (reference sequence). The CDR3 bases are TGTGCCAGCAGCTTTAGTCTTTGGACAGAGGAAGCTTTCTTT. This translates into CASSFSLWTEEAFF.

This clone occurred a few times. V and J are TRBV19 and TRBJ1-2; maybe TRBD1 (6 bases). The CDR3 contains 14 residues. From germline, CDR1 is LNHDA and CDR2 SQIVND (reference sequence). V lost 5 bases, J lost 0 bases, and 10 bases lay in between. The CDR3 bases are TGTGCCAGTAGTTACAGGGAAGCTAACTATGGCTACACCTTC. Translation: CASSYREANYGYTF.

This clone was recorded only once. CDR3 sequence reads: CASSPGTGLAGARDEQFF. DNA for the CDR3: TGTGCCAGCTCACCAGGTACGGGACTAGCGGGAGCTAGGGATGAGCAGTTCTTC. The chain carries TRBV18 and TRBJ2-1; TRBD2 aligns across 14 bases. Losses at the gene ends were 2 bases for V and 8 bases for J; bases not matched to a gene: 11. Germline assignment: CDR1 KGHSH and CDR2 LQKENI. CDR3 length: 18 residues.

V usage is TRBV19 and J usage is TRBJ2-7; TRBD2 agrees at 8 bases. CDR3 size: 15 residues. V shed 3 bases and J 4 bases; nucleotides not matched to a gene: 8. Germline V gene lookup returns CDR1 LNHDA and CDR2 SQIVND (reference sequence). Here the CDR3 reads CASSIRASGLYEQYF. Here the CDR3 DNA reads TGTGCCAGTAGTATTCGGGCTAGCGGGCTTTACGAGCAGTACTTC.

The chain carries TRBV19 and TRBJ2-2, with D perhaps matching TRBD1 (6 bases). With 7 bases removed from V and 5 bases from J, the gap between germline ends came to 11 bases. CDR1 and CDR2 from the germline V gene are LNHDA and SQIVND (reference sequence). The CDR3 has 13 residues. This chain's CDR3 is CASTRGETGELFF. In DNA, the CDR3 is TGTGCCAGTACCAGGGGAGAAACCGGGGAGCTGTTTTTT.

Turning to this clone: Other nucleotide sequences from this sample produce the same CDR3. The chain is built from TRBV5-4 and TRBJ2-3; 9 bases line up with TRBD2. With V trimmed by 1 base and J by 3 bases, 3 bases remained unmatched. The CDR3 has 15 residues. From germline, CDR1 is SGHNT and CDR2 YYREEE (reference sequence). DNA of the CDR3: TGTGCCAGCAGCTTGAGTAGCGGGAGTACAGATACGCAGTATTTT. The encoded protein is CASSLSSGSTDTQYF.

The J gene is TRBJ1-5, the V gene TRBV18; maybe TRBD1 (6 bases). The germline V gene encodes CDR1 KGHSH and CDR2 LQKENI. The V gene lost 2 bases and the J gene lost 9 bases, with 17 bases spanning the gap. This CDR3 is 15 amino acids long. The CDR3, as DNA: TGTGCCAGCTCACCATTAGCAGGGGCCCATTCGCCCCAGCATTTT. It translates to CASSPLAGAHSPQHF.

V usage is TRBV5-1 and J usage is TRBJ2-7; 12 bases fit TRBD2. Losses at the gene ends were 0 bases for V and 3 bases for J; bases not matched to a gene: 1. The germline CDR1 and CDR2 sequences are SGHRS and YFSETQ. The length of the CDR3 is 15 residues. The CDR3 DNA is TGCGCCAGCAGCTTGGGGACTAGCGGGAACTACGAGCAGTACTTC. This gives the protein CASSLGTSGNYEQYF.

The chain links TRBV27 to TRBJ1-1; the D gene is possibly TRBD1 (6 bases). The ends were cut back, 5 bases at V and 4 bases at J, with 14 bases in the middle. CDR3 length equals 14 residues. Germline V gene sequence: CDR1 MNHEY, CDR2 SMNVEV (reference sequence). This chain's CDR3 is CASSVWGQFTEAFF. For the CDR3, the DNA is TGTGCCAGCAGTGTATGGGGGCAGTTCACTGAAGCTTTCTTT.

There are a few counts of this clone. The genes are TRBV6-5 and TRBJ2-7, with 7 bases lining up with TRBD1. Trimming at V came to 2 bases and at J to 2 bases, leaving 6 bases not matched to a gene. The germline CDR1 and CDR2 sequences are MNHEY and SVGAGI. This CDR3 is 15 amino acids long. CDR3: CASSYRTGVPYEQYF. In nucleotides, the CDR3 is TGTGCCAGCAGTTACAGAACAGGGGTCCCCTACGAGCAGTACTTC.

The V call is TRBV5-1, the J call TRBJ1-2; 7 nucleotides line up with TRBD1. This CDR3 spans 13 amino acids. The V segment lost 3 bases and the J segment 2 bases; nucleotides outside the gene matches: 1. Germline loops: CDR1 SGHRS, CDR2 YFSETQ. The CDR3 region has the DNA TGCGCCAGCAGCTCACAGGGGAACTATGGCTACACCTTC. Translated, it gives CASSSQGNYGYTF.